These 2 T cell receptor beta chains originate from one sample sequenced in a study of beta chain features in type 1 diabetes. The study's findings and limits: Shortening that was moderate but significant affected the TCRB CDR3s of Type 1 diabetes patients in all four CD4+ subsets.

Their cognate antigens are unknown. Expressed TCRB transcripts were sequenced, since all the RNA that had been isolated was reverse transcribed. Repertoires were generated with immunoSEQ multiplex PCR, while TCRdb's copy carries only in-frame clones and drops some. The data hold some 250,000 clones, with roughly a tenth observed a single time. The sequenced sample consisted of naive CD4+ T cells from blood. These receptors were obtained from a man younger than 45 with type 1 diabetes.

This clone was found a few times. The J gene is TRBJ2-1, the V gene TRBV6-4; TRBD1 agrees at 7 bases. The CDR3 contains 16 residues. Unmatched junction bases numbered 6, after V lost 0 bases and J lost 4 bases. Germline-derived CDR1 and CDR2 are MRHNA and SNTAGT. CDR3: CASSDSPTGVYNEQFF. CDR3 bases: TGTGCCAGCAGTGACTCGCCTACAGGGGTGTACAATGAGCAGTTCTTC.

The chain links TRBV7-2 to TRBJ2-5; 12 bases map to TRBD2. V dropped 5 bases and J dropped 3; count of bases not matched to a gene: 7. Looked up from germline, CDR1 is SGHTA and CDR2 is FQGNSA. The CDR3 loop spans 16 amino acids. The CDR3 is CASSQASGGGKETQYF. CDR3 sequence (DNA): TGTGCCAGCAGCCAAGCTAGCGGGGGGGGCAAAGAGACCCAGTACTTC. The full variable domain, its missing parts supplied by reference TRBV7-2 and TRBJ2-5, is GAGVSQSPSNKVTEKGKDVELRCDPISGHTALYWYRQSLGQGLEFLIYFQGNSAPDKSGLPSDRFSAERTGGSVSTLTIQRTQQEDSAVYLCASSQASGGGKETQYFGPGTRLLVL.